The 5 T cell receptor beta chains given below trace back to one sample, sequenced in a study of T cells in Graves' hyperthyroidism and ophthalmopathy. RNA transcripts yielded amplified TCR beta CDR3 regions. First-round RT-PCR targeting the TCR CDR3 was performed with the HTBI primer set. TCRdb passed the multiplex PCR reads through MiXCR, listing each CDR3 protein once. The data contain 650,000 to 750,000 distinct CDR3 sequences, around 15% of them singletons. Sample: blood. Source of these receptors: a woman aged 18-29 years with Graves' hyperthyroidism.

There are a few counts of this clonotype. This rearrangement joins TRBV9 to TRBJ2-5; 14 bases are shared with TRBD2. Germline V gene data show CDR1 as SGDLS and CDR2 as YYNGEE. With 3 bases clipped from V and 5 bases from J, the junction kept 12 bases outside the gene matches. This CDR3 comprises 18 residues. The CDR3 here is CASSDGTSGSRRWETQYF. The CDR3 DNA follows: TGTGCCAGCAGCGACGGGACTAGCGGGAGCCGTCGTTGGGAGACCCAGTACTTC. Complete variable domain (other parts from reference TRBV9 and TRBJ2-5): DSGVTQTPKHLITATGQRVTLRCSPRSGDLSVYWYQQSLDQGLQFLIQYYNGEERAKGNILERFSAQQFPDLHSELNLSSLELGDSALYFCASSDGTSGSRRWETQYFGPGTRLLVL.

This clonotype was found many times. The limits of the CDR3 on the DNA are not certain, so only TCRdb's listed CDR3 is given. CDR3 loop: CASSSSGGRLNEQFF. The J gene is TRBJ2-1, the V gene TRBV2; whether TRBD2, the table's D call, matches the DNA was not checked. Germline CDR1 reads SNHLY; CDR2 reads FYNNEI. 15 amino acids form the CDR3, both terminal residues included.

This chain joins TRBV5-1 and TRBJ2-2; D is unclear. The CDR3 runs to 15 residues. Germline V lookup: CDR1 SGHRS, CDR2 YFSETQ. Trimming cost V 0 bases and J 6 bases, with 12 bases left between them. This CDR3 is CASSLDGESPGELFF. The CDR3 DNA sequence: TGCGCCAGCAGCTTGGATGGCGAGAGCCCCGGGGAGCTGTTTTTT. Based on the CDR3 plus reference TRBV5-1 and TRBJ2-2, the full variable domain is KAGVTQTPRYLIKTRGQQVTLSCSPISGHRSVSWYQQTPGQGLQFLFEYFSETQRNKGNFPGRFSGRQFSNSRSEMNVSTLELGDSALYLCASSLDGESPGELFFGEGSRLTVL.

The chain uses TRBV19 and TRBJ2-3; 7 positions agree with TRBD1. V gave up 5 bases and J gave up 4 bases; unmatched junction bases: 6. Germline assignment: CDR1 LNHDA and CDR2 SQIVND (reference sequence). This CDR3 region has 14 residues. CDR3 sequence: CASSDRDSSDTQYF. CDR3 nucleotides: TGTGCCAGTAGTGACCGGGACAGTTCAGATACGCAGTATTTT.

The rearrangement uses TRBV28 and TRBJ1-5; no definite D call. Germline assignment: CDR1 MDHEN and CDR2 SYDVKM. Trimming pared 7 bases from V and 5 bases from J, leaving 9 bases between. The CDR3 contains 12 residues. The CDR3 protein is CASTGQHQPQHF. The CDR3 nucleotides read TGTGCCAGCACCGGCCAGCATCAGCCCCAGCATTTT.